Sequencing of this TCR beta chain was carried out in a study of cytomegalovirus exposure and HLA in healthy donors. For the study at large: The roughly 120 validation repertoires, a later analysis reported, used the same platform as the roughly 710 first-cohort repertoires. Overall study results and limits: First-cohort TCR clusters tended to co-occur in the roughly 120 validation repertoires, a later analysis found. A few CMV-associated chains proved CMV antigen-specific in vitro.

Only in-frame clones appear in the TCRdb table, and some are missing; sequencing was by immunoSEQ multiplex PCR. The table lists about 160,000 clones, roughly 90% of them singletons. While the first cohort had over 650 subjects, the donors belonged to the separate validation cohort of over a hundred subjects. Notes on this clone: The target antigen is unknown.

The V and J ends lost 5 bases and 2 bases respectively, with 11 bases between them. Germline V lookup: CDR1 GTSNPN, CDR2 SVGIG (reference sequence). This CDR3 has 13 amino acids. The sequenced material came from PBMCs. The TCR comes from a woman in her thirties in good health and CMV-seronegative. The chain links TRBV30 to TRBJ2-3, with D unclear. The CDR3 coding sequence is TGTGCCTGGGACCGAAGACACACAGATACGCAGTATTTT. Protein: CAWDRRHTDTQYF.